One sample yielded the 29 T cell receptor beta chains listed below, sequenced in a study of T-cell reconstitution after alpha-beta-depleted transplantation in children. Unique molecular identifiers tagged the TCRbeta library. TCRdb used MiXCR to reprocess the PCR reads, holding one entry per CDR3 protein. The sample records almost 400,000 distinct CDR3 sequences, roughly 22% being singletons. Sequencing was performed on PBMCs from the stem cell graft donor, taken from the stem cell graft. Source of these receptors: a human donor who donated a stem cell graft to a child with acute myeloid leukemia.

This clonotype was seen only a few times. The chain couples TRBV20-1 to TRBJ2-7, with D unclear. With 5 bases removed from V and 5 bases from J, the gap between germline ends came to 10 bases. Germline V lookup: CDR1 DFQATT, CDR2 SNEGSKA (reference sequence). This CDR3 is built from 11 residues. Written as DNA, the CDR3 is TGCAGTGCTTCGATCGGCAACGAGCAGTACTTC. This sequence encodes CSASIGNEQYF.

The CDR3 nucleotides read TGTGCCAGCAGCCAAGATAGGGGCCAGGGCACTGAAGCTTTCTTT. Translation: CASSQDRGQGTEAFF. The J gene is TRBJ1-1, the V gene TRBV3-1, with D possibly TRBD1 on 5 matching bases. Germline-derived CDR1 and CDR2 are LGHDT and YNNKEL (reference sequence). The CDR3 is 15 amino acids. V lost 0 bases, J lost 4 bases, and 12 bases lay in between.

The chain combines TRBV10-3 with TRBJ2-1, with TRBD1 matching over 7 bases. This CDR3 has 15 residues. The V and J ends lost 7 bases and 4 bases, in that order; junction bases with no gene match: 10. CDR1 and CDR2 (germline): ENHRY, SYGVKD. The CDR3 coding sequence is TGTGCCATCAAAGCCGGGGACAGCCCTTACAATGAGCAGTTCTTC. It specifies CAIKAGDSPYNEQFF.

This clonotype was picked up a small number of times. The genes are TRBV10-2 and TRBJ2-1; 11 bases align to TRBD1. Germline trimming cut 5 bases from V and 9 bases from J; bases unmatched to any gene: 12. Germline V gene lookup returns CDR1 WSHSY and CDR2 SAAADI. The CDR3 consists of 16 residues. CDR3 nucleotide sequence: TGCGCCAGCAGTCCTACGTATGGACAGGGGGCAGGTGAGCAGTTCTTC. Its translation is CASSPTYGQGAGEQFF.

This chain connects TRBV4-2 to TRBJ2-7, with TRBD1 identical over 7 bases. Germline assignment: CDR1 LGHNA and CDR2 YNFKEQ. V shed 4 bases, J shed 2 bases, and the junction held 5 bases outside the gene matches. This CDR3 has 14 residues. The CDR3: CASSPRTGTYEQYF. The DNA for the CDR3 is TGTGCCAGCAGCCCAAGGACAGGAACCTACGAGCAGTACTTC.

The genes are TRBV27 and TRBJ2-7, with D perhaps matching TRBD2 (6 bases). CDR1 and CDR2 from the germline V gene are MNHEY and SMNVEV (reference sequence). The CDR3 contains 14 residues. The V end was cut by 3 bases, the J end by 3 bases, with 12 bases between. The CDR3 loop reads CASSFGGNFYEQYF. The CDR3 coding sequence is TGTGCCAGCAGTTTCGGCGGGAATTTCTACGAGCAGTACTTC.

The chain combines TRBV7-2 with TRBJ2-7; 7 bases match TRBD1. This CDR3 comprises 15 residues. The germline gives CDR1 SGHTA, CDR2 FQGNSA. With V trimmed by 8 bases and J by 0 bases, 10 bases remained unmatched. The CDR3 reads CASGKGAGLSYEQYF. CDR3 DNA: TGTGCCAGCGGCAAGGGGGCAGGCCTCTCCTACGAGCAGTACTTC. Complete variable domain (other parts from reference TRBV7-2 and TRBJ2-7): GAGVSQSPSNKVTEKGKDVELRCDPISGHTALYWYRQSLGQGLEFLIYFQGNSAPDKSGLPSDRFSAERTGGSVSTLTIQRTQQEDSAVYLCASGKGAGLSYEQYFGPGTRLTVT.

The V gene is TRBV5-1, the J gene TRBJ1-2; 8 bases align to TRBD1. Per the germline V gene, CDR1 is SGHRS and CDR2 is YFSETQ. The CDR3 spans 15 residues. Unmatched junction bases numbered 10, after V lost 4 bases and J lost 5 bases. CDR3 protein: CASSAYTGGEYGYTF. CDR3 DNA sequence: TGCGCCAGCAGCGCATACACAGGGGGGGAGTATGGCTACACCTTC.

This rearrangement joins TRBV29-1 to TRBJ2-1; 15 bases fit TRBD2. The V gene's germline CDR1 is SQVTM and CDR2 ANQGSEA. The CDR3 spans 22 residues. V shed 7 bases, J shed 0 bases, and the junction held 22 bases outside the gene matches. DNA of the CDR3: TGCAGCGCTGGCCGGGGACTAGCGGGAGGACCGAAACCGAAGAGCTCCTACAATGAGCAGTTCTTC. It specifies CSAGRGLAGGPKPKSSYNEQFF.

This clonotype has a handful of counts. The CDR3 nucleotides are TGTGCCAGCAGCTTAGATGCGGGCGAGCAGTACTTC. Protein product: CASSLDAGEQYF. V usage is TRBV7-9 and J usage is TRBJ2-7, with TRBD2 as a possible D gene (5 bases). Trimming removed 1 base from V and 6 bases from J, with 7 bases in between. CDR3 length: 12 amino acids. Per the germline V gene, CDR1 is SEHNR and CDR2 is FQNEAQ (reference sequence).

The table lists this clonotype with a few counts. V usage is TRBV25-1 and J usage is TRBJ1-5; D is perhaps TRBD1 (6 bases). Germline-derived CDR1 and CDR2 are MGHDK and SYGVNS. Between the trimmed V and J ends, which lost 1 base and 3 bases, there was a span of 10 bases. CDR3 length equals 15 residues. CDR3 DNA: TGTGCCAGCAGTGAATTCACAGGGTACAATCAGCCCCAGCATTTT. Translation gives CASSEFTGYNQPQHF.

In its sample, this clonotype was seen a few times. The rearrangement links TRBV5-1 to TRBJ2-7, with 8 positions matching TRBD1. CDR3 length: 16 residues. CDR1 and CDR2 from the germline V gene are SGHRS and YFSETQ. V was pared by 5 bases and J by 4 bases, with 14 bases of the junction left unmatched. For the CDR3, the DNA is TGCGCCAGCAGTCGAAGTGCCGGGACAGGATCTTACGAGCAGTACTTC. It codes for CASSRSAGTGSYEQYF.

In its sample, this clonotype was seen many times. This chain joins TRBV10-3 and TRBJ1-5; 9 nucleotides align to TRBD1. J was trimmed by 7 bases and V by 6 bases; bases with no gene match: 7. Germline values: CDR1 ENHRY, CDR2 SYGVKD. The CDR3 runs 14 residues. CDR3 coding DNA: TGTGCCATCAGCGAGACAGGGGGTTTCCAGCCCCAGCATTTT. Translation gives CAISETGGFQPQHF.

The table lists this clonotype with a few counts. The chain has TRBV15 and TRBJ2-2; D is unclear. This CDR3 region has 13 residues. V dropped 3 bases and J dropped 2 bases, with 4 bases sitting between them. Germline CDR1 LNHNV, CDR2 YYDKDF (reference sequence). CDR3 nucleotide sequence: TGTGCCACCAGCAGTCGAAACACCGGGGAGCTGTTTTTT. It is translated as CATSSRNTGELFF.

This clonotype was observed a single time. This rearrangement joins TRBV3-1 to TRBJ2-1, with 12 bases that match TRBD1. Germline CDR1 reads LGHDT; CDR2 reads YNNKEL (reference sequence). The CDR3 runs to 15 residues. Germline trimming cut 6 bases from V and 7 bases from J; bases unmatched to any gene: 7. CDR3 sequence (DNA): TGTGCCAGCAGTTATTCGGGACAGGGGGCTAATGAGCAGTTCTTC. Translated: CASSYSGQGANEQFF.

This clonotype was observed a handful of times. V is TRBV5-6 and J is TRBJ2-1; the match to TRBD1 covers 9 bases. V lost 1 base, J lost 3 bases, and 5 bases stayed unmatched. This CDR3 is built from 16 residues. The germline V gene has CDR1 SGHDT and CDR2 YYEEEE. The CDR3 region has the DNA TGTGCCAGCAGCTTGTGGCGGACAGGGGACTACAATGAGCAGTTCTTC. This codes for CASSLWRTGDYNEQFF.

A few counts support this clonotype. V is TRBV12-3 or TRBV12-4 and J is TRBJ1-1; D call uncertain. The CDR3 sequence is 15 residues long. Trimming left V 0 bases short and J 4 bases short, with 12 bases between. DNA of the CDR3: TGTGCCAGCAGTTTAGCGAAATACGTCACCACTGAAGCTTTCTTT. This sequence encodes CASSLAKYVTTEAFF.

This clonotype was counted at least ten times. The V call is TRBV29-1, the J call TRBJ2-3; 11 bases are a match to TRBD1. Germline loops: CDR1 SQVTM, CDR2 ANQGSEA. Germline trimming cut 5 bases from V and 4 bases from J; bases unmatched to any gene: 8. The CDR3 extends over 15 amino acids. The CDR3 DNA reads TGCAGCGTTTATCGGTGGGGACAGGGGGCAGATACGCAGTATTTT. Its protein product is CSVYRWGQGADTQYF.

V gene TRBV25-1 combines with J gene TRBJ2-1; 8 bases are shared with TRBD2. CDR3 length: 16 amino acids. The V gene's germline CDR1 is MGHDK and CDR2 SYGVNS. Trimming at V came to 4 bases and at J to 0 bases, leaving 5 bases not matched to a gene. In nucleotides, the CDR3 is TGTGCCAGCAGTGGTAGCGGGACCAGCTCCTACAATGAGCAGTTCTTC. Encoded protein: CASSGSGTSSYNEQFF.

The gene calls are TRBV29-1 and TRBJ2-1; 11 positions agree with TRBD2. V trimming: 2 bases; J trimming: 8 bases; junction bases outside the gene matches: 8. CDR1 SQVTM and CDR2 ANQGSEA come from the germline V gene. The CDR3 covers 15 residues. The CDR3, as DNA: TGCAGCGTTGAAACCCCTCTAGCGGGAGGCGATGAGCAGTTCTTC. Its protein is CSVETPLAGGDEQFF.

The V and J genes are TRBV5-4 and TRBJ2-5, with 7 nucleotides matching TRBD1. The V segment lost 4 bases and the J segment 9 bases; nucleotides outside the gene matches: 12. This CDR3 has 14 amino acids. Germline lookup yields CDR1 SGHNT and CDR2 YYREEE (reference sequence). The CDR3 is CASSGGQPSSAQYF. DNA for the CDR3: TGTGCCAGCAGCGGGGGACAGCCCTCATCGGCCCAGTACTTC.

This clonotype has a count of ten or more. The chain has TRBV12-3 or TRBV12-4 and TRBJ1-1; D call uncertain. The ends were cut back, 3 bases at V and 3 bases at J, with 8 bases in the middle. This CDR3 has 13 residues. CDR3 sequence reads: CASSFRQDTEAFF. For the CDR3, the DNA is TGTGCCAGCAGTTTTCGGCAGGACACTGAAGCTTTCTTT.

This clonotype was observed a handful of times. The chain is built from TRBV12-3 or TRBV12-4 and TRBJ2-2; D is undetermined. The CDR3 covers 13 residues. Trimming removed 6 bases from V and 2 bases from J, with 7 bases in between. CDR3: CASSTVNTGELFF. Written as DNA, the CDR3 is TGTGCCAGCAGCACCGTCAACACCGGGGAGCTGTTTTTT.

This clonotype was detected only a few times. This rearrangement joins TRBV5-4 to TRBJ2-1, with 15 positions matching TRBD2. Germline V gives CDR1 SGHNT, CDR2 YYREEE (reference sequence). Losses at the gene ends were 1 base for V and 3 bases for J; bases not matched to a gene: 11. This CDR3 has 20 amino acids. CDR3 loop: CASSLIEGLAGGVVYNEQFF. The CDR3 nucleotides are TGTGCCAGCAGCTTGATAGAAGGACTAGCGGGAGGGGTGGTCTACAATGAGCAGTTCTTC.

This clonotype was seen a handful of times. The chain uses TRBV29-1 and TRBJ2-7; 11 bases are a match to TRBD2. CDR3 length equals 13 residues. J was trimmed by 6 bases and V by 3 bases; bases with no gene match: 4. Germline CDR1 SQVTM, CDR2 ANQGSEA. The CDR3 nucleotides are TGCAGCGTTGACGGTAGCGGGAGGGCCGAGCAGTACTTC. As protein: CSVDGSGRAEQYF.

The chain uses TRBV4-1 and TRBJ2-7; D is undetermined. The germline V and J ends were trimmed by 0 bases and 2 bases, with 8 bases remaining between them. The CDR3 is 14 amino acids. The germline V gene has CDR1 MGHRA and CDR2 YSYEKL. The CDR3 spells CASSQEPIPYEQYF. CDR3 DNA sequence: TGCGCCAGCAGCCAAGAACCGATACCCTACGAGCAGTACTTC.

This clonotype appeared many times. V and J are TRBV20-1 and TRBJ2-1; 11 nucleotides match TRBD2. The J segment lost 5 bases and the V segment lost 2 bases, leaving 5 bases of the junction unmatched. The CDR3 totals 15 residues. The germline gives CDR1 DFQATT, CDR2 SNEGSKA (reference sequence). Here the CDR3 DNA reads TGCAGTGCTAGAACCGGGACTAGCGGTAACAATGAGCAGTTCTTC. Amino acid sequence: CSARTGTSGNNEQFF.

This clonotype has just a few counts. The V and J genes are TRBV11-2 and TRBJ2-5; 7 nucleotides agree with TRBD1. Trimming removed 6 bases from V and 0 bases from J; junction bases left unmatched: 16. Germline CDR1 is SGHAT and CDR2 is FQNNGV. This CDR3 region has 18 residues. The CDR3 loop is CASRAPSLTGWYQETQYF. The DNA for the CDR3 is TGTGCCAGCAGAGCCCCTAGCCTGACAGGGTGGTACCAAGAGACCCAGTACTTC.

This clonotype was found a few times. CDR3 residues: CASSFTQGITDTQYF. In DNA, the CDR3 is TGTGCCAGCAGTTTCACACAGGGAATCACAGATACGCAGTATTTT. V is TRBV12-3 or TRBV12-4 and J is TRBJ2-3; tentatively, D is TRBD1 (6 bases). The CDR3 is 15 residues long. V lost 3 bases and J lost 2, with 12 bases in between.